This T cell receptor beta chain was captured in a study of blood T cell repertoires in COVID-19. At the level of the study: There were acute and convalescent COVID-19 samples, and they came from the United States, Italy and Spain. The cDNA or gDNA used as material had been derived from T cells, B-cell-depleted T cells, or PBMCs.

Trimming cost V 2 bases and J 0 bases; bases outside gene matches: 7. Germline V gene lookup returns CDR1 PRHDT and CDR2 FYEKMQ (reference sequence). This CDR3 has 17 amino acids. Original methodology: Amplified reference gene primers provided the basis for estimating nucleated cell counts. Sequencing was performed with immunoSEQ multiplex PCR; in TCRdb, only in-frame clones are kept and a portion is missing. The V and J calls and clone size are taken from that table; D and trimming were inferred from the DNA. The repertoire holds some 93,000 clones, 85% to 90% seen once, with roughly 4% in the top ten.

The sequence derives from a man in his 60s with acute or convalescent COVID-19. The rearrangement joins TRBV13 to TRBJ1-2; TRBD1 aligns across 9 bases. Sequenced sample: peripheral blood. CDR3 sequence reads: CASSLRTGEGTNYGYTF. CDR3 bases: TGTGCCAGCAGCTTAAGGACAGGGGAGGGGACTAACTATGGCTACACCTTC. The complete variable domain, with remaining parts taken from reference TRBV13 and TRBJ1-2, reads AAGVIQSPRHLIKEKRETATLKCYPIPRHDTVYWYQQGPGQDPQFLISFYEKMQSDKGSIPDRFSAQQFSDYHSELNMSSLELGDSALYFCASSLRTGEGTNYGYTFGSGTRLTVV.